One and the same sample provided the 23 T cell receptor beta chains below, sequenced in a study of radiotherapy plus CTLA-4 blockade in lung cancer. Method: immunoSEQ multiplex PCR; TCRdb's copy keeps in-frame clones and lacks some. Of about 87,000 clones listed, 85% to 90% are singletons. The material sequenced was peripheral blood, taken from a patient treated with radiotherapy plus ipilimumab. Receptor source: a human donor with non-small cell lung cancer that progressed on radiotherapy plus ipilimumab.

The genes are TRBV11-2 and TRBJ1-3; D call uncertain. CDR1 and CDR2 (germline): SGHAT, FQNNGV. V was cut by 2 bases and J by 4 bases, with 6 bases left in between. This CDR3 region has 13 residues. CDR3 DNA: TGTGCCAGCAGCTTACACGGAGGAAACACCATATATTTT. This translates into CASSLHGGNTIYF. The whole variable domain, remainder taken from reference TRBV11-2 and TRBJ1-3, is EAGVAQSPRYKIIEKRQSVAFWCNPISGHATLYWYQQILGQGPKLLIQFQNNGVVDDSQLPKDRFSAERLKGVDSTLKIQPAKLEDSAVYLCASSLHGGNTIYFGEGSWLTVV.

In this sample, this clone turned up a few times. The V gene is TRBV9, the J gene TRBJ2-7, with D unclear. Germline CDR1 reads SGDLS; CDR2 reads YYNGEE. The CDR3 loop spans 14 amino acids. V was trimmed by 4 bases and J by 4 bases, leaving 15 bases between them. In DNA form, the CDR3 reads TGTGCCAGCAGCCCCGACCTGGGTCCGTACGAGCAGTACTTC. Its protein product is CASSPDLGPYEQYF.

V and J are TRBV9 and TRBJ2-2; D not resolved. The CDR3 totals 16 residues. V lost 4 bases and J 0 bases, leaving 13 bases between the germline ends. CDR1 and CDR2 (germline): SGDLS, YYNGEE. CDR3 nucleotide sequence: TGTGCCAGCAGCCCCCAATGGGTGGCGAACACCGGGGAGCTGTTTTTT. Translation gives CASSPQWVANTGELFF.

The J gene is TRBJ1-4, the V gene TRBV4-3; D perhaps matches TRBD1 (6 bases). Deletions cut 0 bases from V and 0 bases from J, with 11 bases between. This CDR3 contains 17 residues. Germline CDR1 LGHNA, CDR2 YSLEER. In DNA form, the CDR3 reads TGCGCCAGCAGCCAAGATCCTCACAGGGCAACTAATGAAAAACTGTTTTTT. It codes for CASSQDPHRATNEKLFF.

V usage is TRBV10-3 and J usage is TRBJ2-3, with D maybe TRBD2 (6 bases). The CDR3 loop spans 11 amino acids. Trimming left V 11 bases short and J 4 bases short, with 10 bases between. Germline values: CDR1 ENHRY, CDR2 SYGVKD. Here the CDR3 DNA reads TGTGCCGCAGGCGGGGCAGATACGCAGTATTTT. This gives the protein CAAGGADTQYF.

This clone was detected once. The chain employs TRBV20-1 and TRBJ1-1, with D unresolved. CDR1 is DFQATT, CDR2 SNEGSKA, per germline (reference sequence). The V end was cut by 3 bases, the J end by 8 bases, with 10 bases between. There are 11 residues in the CDR3. The CDR3 reads CSARPIIEAFF. The CDR3 coding sequence is TGCAGTGCTAGGCCCATTATAGAAGCTTTCTTT.

This chain joins TRBV11-2 and TRBJ1-1; D perhaps matches TRBD1 (5 bases). The CDR3 length is 12 residues. Trimming shortened V by 4 bases and J by 8 bases, and 11 bases separated the two germline ends. Germline V gene lookup returns CDR1 SGHAT and CDR2 FQNNGV. The CDR3 DNA is TGTGCCAGCAGCTCCTCAGGGCGGGAAGCTTTCTTT. Translated: CASSSSGREAFF. The full variable domain, completed using reference TRBV11-2 and TRBJ1-1, is EAGVAQSPRYKIIEKRQSVAFWCNPISGHATLYWYQQILGQGPKLLIQFQNNGVVDDSQLPKDRFSAERLKGVDSTLKIQPAKLEDSAVYLCASSSSGREAFFGQGTRLTVV.

This clone was seen just once. V is TRBV2 and J is TRBJ1-3, with D unresolved. The ends were cut back, 3 bases at V and 0 bases at J, with 18 bases in the middle. The CDR3 runs to 18 residues. The V gene's germline CDR1 is SNHLY and CDR2 FYNNEI. The CDR3 bases are TGTGCCAGCAGTGACACCCGGACCTTCAGCCCCTCTGGAAACACCATATATTTT. Translation gives CASSDTRTFSPSGNTIYF.

The rearrangement uses TRBV4-1 and TRBJ1-1, with D perhaps matching TRBD1 (6 bases). The germline V gene encodes CDR1 MGHRA and CDR2 YSYEKL. This CDR3 is built from 17 residues. Trimming removed 3 bases at V and 5 bases at J, with 22 bases between. The DNA for the CDR3 is TGCGCCAGCAGCCACCCCCTGGGGGGGGGCGCGGGAACTGAAGCTTTCTTT. This translates into CASSHPLGGGAGTEAFF.

This rearrangement joins TRBV6-1 to TRBJ1-1; D remains ambiguous. CDR3 length: 13 residues. V was clipped by 5 bases and J by 0 bases, with 7 bases between them. CDR1 and CDR2 (germline): MNHNS, SASEGT. The CDR3 DNA reads as TGTGCCAGCAGTTTTACACTGAACACTGAAGCTTTCTTT. Translated: CASSFTLNTEAFF.

The chain couples TRBV5-4 to TRBJ2-1; TRBD1 or TRBD2 may be the D gene (5 bases each). Trimming shortened V by 1 base and J by 2 bases, and 10 bases separated the two germline ends. The CDR3 spans 15 residues. Germline values: CDR1 SGHNT, CDR2 YYREEE (reference sequence). CDR3 loop: CASSLQRGPYNEQFF. CDR3 sequence (DNA): TGTGCCAGCAGCTTGCAAAGGGGACCCTACAATGAGCAGTTCTTC.

The table lists this clone with a few counts. This chain links TRBV9 with TRBJ1-6; 7 positions agree with TRBD1. V lost 3 bases and J lost 6; bases outside the gene matches: 3. In germline, CDR1 is SGDLS, CDR2 YYNGEE. CDR3 length equals 14 residues. CDR3 bases: TGTGCCAGCAGCGCCCGGGACAGTAATTCACCCCTCCACTTT. It translates to CASSARDSNSPLHF.

This clone was observed a few times. The chain links TRBV27 to TRBJ2-1; possible D gene TRBD1, 5 bases. V was shortened by 5 bases and J by 3 bases, with 23 bases between the two germline ends. Germline V lookup: CDR1 MNHEY, CDR2 SMNVEV (reference sequence). This CDR3 spans 18 amino acids. CDR3 bases: TGTGCCAGCAGTGCACACGCCCTCCGGACACTCTACTACAATGAGCAGTTCTTC. Protein sequence: CASSAHALRTLYYNEQFF.

The genes are TRBV4-1 and TRBJ1-1; D gene unclear. The length of the CDR3 is 15 residues. Germline V gene sequence: CDR1 MGHRA, CDR2 YSYEKL. V lost 3 bases and J lost 2, with 13 bases in between. The CDR3 here is CASSHPSWDNTEAFF. In DNA, the CDR3 is TGCGCCAGCAGCCATCCTTCTTGGGATAACACTGAAGCTTTCTTT.

The chain couples TRBV4-1 to TRBJ1-2; TRBD1 matches 8 bases. Germline loops: CDR1 MGHRA, CDR2 YSYEKL. The CDR3 is 16 amino acids. Germline trimming cut 1 base from V and 4 bases from J; bases unmatched to any gene: 8. CDR3 loop: CASSQGPAGGTYGYTF. The CDR3 DNA reads as TGCGCCAGCAGCCAAGGCCCGGCAGGGGGCACCTATGGCTACACCTTC.

J is TRBJ2-6 and V is TRBV4-2; a weak D match, TRBD1 (5 bases). The V end was cut by 3 bases, the J end by 1 base, with 7 bases between. This CDR3 is built from 15 residues. Germline CDR1 LGHNA, CDR2 YNFKEQ. The CDR3 reads CASSQQGSGANVLTF. The CDR3 region has the DNA TGTGCCAGCAGCCAGCAGGGTTCTGGGGCCAACGTCCTGACTTTC.

The rearrangement links TRBV6-5 to TRBJ1-2, with 7 positions matching TRBD1. With 6 bases clipped from V and 4 bases from J, the junction kept 5 bases outside the gene matches. Germline-derived CDR1 and CDR2 are MNHEY and SVGAGI. The CDR3 covers 13 residues. CDR3 in amino acids: CASRTGLPYGYTF. The DNA for the CDR3 is TGTGCCAGCAGGACAGGGTTACCCTATGGCTACACCTTC.

The CDR3 DNA reads as TGTGCCAGTAGTATAGGCGCAGGTTTCGGCACTGAAGCTTTCTTT. Residues: CASSIGAGFGTEAFF. V is TRBV19 and J is TRBJ1-1; D is unclear. The CDR3 has 15 amino acids. Looked up from germline, CDR1 is LNHDA and CDR2 is SQIVND (reference sequence). The germline V and J ends were trimmed by 1 base and 4 bases, with 13 bases remaining between them.

The V call is TRBV5-4, the J call TRBJ2-1; D is perhaps TRBD1 (8 bases). This CDR3 has 16 residues. Between the trimmed V and J ends, which lost 0 bases and 3 bases, there was a span of 13 bases. Germline values: CDR1 SGHNT, CDR2 YYREEE (reference sequence). The CDR3 sequence is CASSLGTGRDYNEQFF. Written as DNA, the CDR3 is TGTGCCAGCAGCTTGGGGACAGGGAGGGACTACAATGAGCAGTTCTTC.

The genes are TRBV9 and TRBJ1-1, with TRBD1 matching over 7 bases. The germline CDR1 and CDR2 sequences are SGDLS and YYNGEE. After removal of 4 bases from V and 0 bases from J, the junction contained 6 bases not matched to a gene. This CDR3 has 15 amino acids. CDR3 sequence reads: CASSTRQGMNTEAFF. The CDR3 region has the DNA TGTGCCAGCAGCACCCGACAGGGAATGAACACTGAAGCTTTCTTT.

The chain's CDR3 is CASRLAGAYNEQFF. The DNA of the CDR3 is TGTGCCAGCAGACTAGCGGGAGCCTACAATGAGCAGTTCTTC. The J gene is TRBJ2-1, the V gene TRBV2; 11 bases map to TRBD2. J gave up 2 bases and V 6 bases, and 0 bases lay outside the gene matches. This CDR3 region has 14 residues. The germline V gene has CDR1 SNHLY and CDR2 FYNNEI.

The chain is built from TRBV7-9 and TRBJ1-1, with D possibly TRBD1 on 6 matching bases. Germline V CDR1 and CDR2: SEHNR, FQNEAQ (reference sequence). Trimming shortened V by 6 bases and J by 10 bases, and 15 bases separated the two germline ends. The CDR3 totals 12 residues. The CDR3 bases are TGTGCCAGCAGTAACGGCCGAGGGGGAGCTTTCTTT. Protein product: CASSNGRGGAFF.

V usage is TRBV7-2 and J usage is TRBJ2-7; TRBD2 matches at 7 bases. The CDR3 totals 14 residues. Germline trimming cut 4 bases from V and 2 bases from J; bases unmatched to any gene: 5. Germline CDR1 is SGHTA and CDR2 is FQGNSA. CDR3: CASSYPGLTYEQYF. The CDR3 coding sequence is TGTGCCAGCAGCTACCCGGGACTAACCTACGAGCAGTACTTC.